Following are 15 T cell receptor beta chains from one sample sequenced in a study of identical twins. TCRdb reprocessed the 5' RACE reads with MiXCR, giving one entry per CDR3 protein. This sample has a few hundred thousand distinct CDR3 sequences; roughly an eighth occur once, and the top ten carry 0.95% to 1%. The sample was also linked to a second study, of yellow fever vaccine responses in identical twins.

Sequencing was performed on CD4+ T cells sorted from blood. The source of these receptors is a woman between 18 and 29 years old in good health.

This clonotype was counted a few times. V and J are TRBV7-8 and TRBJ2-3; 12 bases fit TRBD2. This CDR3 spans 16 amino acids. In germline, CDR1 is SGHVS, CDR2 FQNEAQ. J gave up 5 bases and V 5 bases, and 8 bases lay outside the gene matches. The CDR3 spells CASSTALAGGRDTQYF. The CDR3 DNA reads TGTGCCAGCAGCACGGCCCTAGCGGGGGGGCGAGATACGCAGTATTTT.

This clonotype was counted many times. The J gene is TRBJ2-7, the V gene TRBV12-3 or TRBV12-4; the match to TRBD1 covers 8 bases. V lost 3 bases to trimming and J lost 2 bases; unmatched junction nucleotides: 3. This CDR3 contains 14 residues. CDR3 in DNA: TGTGCCAGCAGTTTGGCGGGACAGGCCTACGAGCAGTACTTC. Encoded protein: CASSLAGQAYEQYF.

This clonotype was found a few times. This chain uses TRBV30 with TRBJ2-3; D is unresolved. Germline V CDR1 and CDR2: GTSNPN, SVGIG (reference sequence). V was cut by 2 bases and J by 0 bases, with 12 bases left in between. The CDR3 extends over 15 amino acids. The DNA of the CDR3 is TGTGCCTGGAGTACCAGCCTCCCTAGCACAGATACGCAGTATTTT. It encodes CAWSTSLPSTDTQYF.

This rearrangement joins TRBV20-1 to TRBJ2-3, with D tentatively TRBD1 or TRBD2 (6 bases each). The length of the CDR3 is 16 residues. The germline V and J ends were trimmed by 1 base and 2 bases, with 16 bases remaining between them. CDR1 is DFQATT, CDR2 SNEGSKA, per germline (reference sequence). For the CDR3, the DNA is TGCAGTGCTAGAGTTATGGGGGGCGCAGCCACAGATACGCAGTATTTT. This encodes CSARVMGGAATDTQYF.

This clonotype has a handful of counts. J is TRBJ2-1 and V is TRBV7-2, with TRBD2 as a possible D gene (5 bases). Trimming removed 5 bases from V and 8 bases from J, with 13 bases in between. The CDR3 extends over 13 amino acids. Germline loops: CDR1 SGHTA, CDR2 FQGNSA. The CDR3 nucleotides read TGTGCCAGCAGCCGCATCGGGGAGCATGAGCAGTTCTTC. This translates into CASSRIGEHEQFF. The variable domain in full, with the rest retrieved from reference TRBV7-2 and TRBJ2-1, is GAGVSQSPSNKVTEKGKDVELRCDPISGHTALYWYRQSLGQGLEFLIYFQGNSAPDKSGLPSDRFSAERTGGSVSTLTIQRTQQEDSAVYLCASSRIGEHEQFFGPGTRLTVL.

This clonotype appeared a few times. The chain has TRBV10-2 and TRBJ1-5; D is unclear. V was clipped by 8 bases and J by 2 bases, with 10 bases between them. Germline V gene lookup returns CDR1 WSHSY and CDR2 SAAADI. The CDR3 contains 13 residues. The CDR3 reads CASSGIGNQPQHF. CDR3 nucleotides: TGCGCCAGCTCCGGGATCGGCAATCAGCCCCAGCATTTT.

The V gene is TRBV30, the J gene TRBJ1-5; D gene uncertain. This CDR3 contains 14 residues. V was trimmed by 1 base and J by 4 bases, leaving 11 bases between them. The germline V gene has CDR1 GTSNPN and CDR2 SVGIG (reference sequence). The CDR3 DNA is TGTGCCTGGAGTGCTGAATTCCCGAATCAGCCCCAGCATTTT. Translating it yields CAWSAEFPNQPQHF.

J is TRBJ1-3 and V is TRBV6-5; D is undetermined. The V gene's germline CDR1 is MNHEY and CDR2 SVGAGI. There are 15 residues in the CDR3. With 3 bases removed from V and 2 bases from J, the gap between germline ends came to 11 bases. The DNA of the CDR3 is TGTGCCAGCAGTTATTCCTCAGGAACTGGAAACACCATATATTTT. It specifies CASSYSSGTGNTIYF.

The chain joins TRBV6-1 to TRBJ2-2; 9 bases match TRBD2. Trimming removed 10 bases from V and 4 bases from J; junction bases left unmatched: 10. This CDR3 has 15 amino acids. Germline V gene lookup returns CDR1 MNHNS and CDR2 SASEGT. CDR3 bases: TGTGCCACCAGCGGGGCGGGAGGGCGCACCGGGGAGCTGTTTTTT. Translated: CATSGAGGRTGELFF.

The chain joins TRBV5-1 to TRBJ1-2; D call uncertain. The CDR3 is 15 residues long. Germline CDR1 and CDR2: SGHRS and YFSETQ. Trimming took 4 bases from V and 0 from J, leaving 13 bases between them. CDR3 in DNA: TGCGCCAGCAGCAAGGAGCAGCAAGCTAACTATGGCTACACCTTC. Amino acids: CASSKEQQANYGYTF.

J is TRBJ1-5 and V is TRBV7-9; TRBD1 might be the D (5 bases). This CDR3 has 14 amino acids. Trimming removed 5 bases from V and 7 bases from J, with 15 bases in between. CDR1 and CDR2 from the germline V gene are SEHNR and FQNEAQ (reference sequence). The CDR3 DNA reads TGTGCCAGCAGCGGGGGTGGAAAAGGGCAGCCCCAGCATTTT. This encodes CASSGGGKGQPQHF.

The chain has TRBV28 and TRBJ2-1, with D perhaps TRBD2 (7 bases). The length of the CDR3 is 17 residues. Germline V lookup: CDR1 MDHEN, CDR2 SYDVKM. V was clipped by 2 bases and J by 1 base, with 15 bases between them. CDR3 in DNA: TGTGCCAGCAGTTTAGGGGGGGCACCGAAGTCCTACAATGAGCAGTTCTTC. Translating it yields CASSLGGAPKSYNEQFF.

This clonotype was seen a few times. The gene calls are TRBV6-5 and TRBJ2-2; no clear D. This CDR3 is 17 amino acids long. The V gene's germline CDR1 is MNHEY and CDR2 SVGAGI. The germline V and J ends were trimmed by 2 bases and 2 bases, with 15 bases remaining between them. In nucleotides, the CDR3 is TGTGCCAGCAGTTACAAGTGGAGCCCCGTAAACACCGGGGAGCTGTTTTTT. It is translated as CASSYKWSPVNTGELFF.

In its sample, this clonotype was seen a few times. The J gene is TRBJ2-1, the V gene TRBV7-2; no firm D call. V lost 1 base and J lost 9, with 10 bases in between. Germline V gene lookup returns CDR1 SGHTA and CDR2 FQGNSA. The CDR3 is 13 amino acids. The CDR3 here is CASSLGTPSEQFF. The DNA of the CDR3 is TGTGCCAGCAGCTTAGGGACCCCAAGTGAGCAGTTCTTC.

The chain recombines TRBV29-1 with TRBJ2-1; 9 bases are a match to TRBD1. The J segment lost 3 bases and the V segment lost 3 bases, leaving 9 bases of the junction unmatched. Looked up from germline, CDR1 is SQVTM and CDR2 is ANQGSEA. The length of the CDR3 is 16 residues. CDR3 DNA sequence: TGCAGCGTTGAGGGGGGGACAGGGAAAAGCTACAATGAGCAGTTCTTC. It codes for CSVEGGTGKSYNEQFF.